A single sample gave rise to the 31 T cell receptor beta chains below, sequenced in a study of blood T cell repertoires in COVID-19 (dated by TCRdb to 2018 to 2021). The library was produced with the immunoSEQ multiplex PCR assay. Entries here come from immuneACCESS through TCRdb and include only in-frame sequences with V and J called. Some clones fail to appear in such tables; in the studies checked, an unresolved V gene covers under half of the shortfall, and the cause of the remainder is unknown. The sample profile shows approximately 360,000 clones; roughly 90% of them were found once. Roughly 1.2% of the sample belongs to the ten largest clones. Material: peripheral blood. The receptors were gathered from a middle-aged man with acute or convalescent COVID-19.

V is TRBV5-1 and J is TRBJ1-2; D is uncertain. CDR3 length equals 12 residues. Germline-derived CDR1 and CDR2 are SGHRS and YFSETQ. The V end lost 1 base, the J end lost 8 bases, and 9 bases lay between the germline ends. CDR3 in amino acids: CASSLQQNGYTF. CDR3 DNA sequence: TGCGCCAGCAGCTTGCAACAGAACGGCTACACCTTC.

This rearrangement joins TRBV5-6 to TRBJ2-1, with TRBD1 matching 9 bases. The germline V gene has CDR1 SGHDT and CDR2 YYEEEE. CDR3 length: 14 amino acids. V shed 4 bases and J 8 bases; nucleotides not matched to a gene: 7. CDR3 sequence reads: CASSQIDRGYEQFF. The DNA for the CDR3 is TGTGCCAGCAGCCAGATTGACAGGGGGTATGAGCAGTTCTTC. Filled out from reference TRBV5-6 and TRBJ2-1, the complete variable domain reads DAGVTQSPTHLIKTRGQQVTLRCSPKSGHDTVSWYQQALGQGPQFIFQYYEEEERQRGNFPDRFSGHQFPNYSSELNVNALLLGDSALYLCASSQIDRGYEQFFGPGTRLTVL.

V gene TRBV10-2 combines with J gene TRBJ1-1; 7 nucleotides match TRBD1. The CDR3 has 13 amino acids. Germline CDR1 WSHSY, CDR2 SAAADI. Trimming took 6 bases from V and 7 from J; bases not matched to a gene: 8. CDR3 in amino acids: CASRSPGQLEAFF. The CDR3 DNA reads TGCGCCAGCAGAAGCCCGGGACAGCTTGAAGCTTTCTTT.

The genes are TRBV19 and TRBJ2-1, with 11 bases lining up with TRBD2. Germline V gene sequence: CDR1 LNHDA, CDR2 SQIVND (reference sequence). This CDR3 region has 15 residues. With V trimmed by 4 bases and J by 9 bases, 8 bases remained unmatched. The CDR3 here is CASSKSLAGEREQFF. CDR3 DNA: TGTGCCAGTAGTAAATCACTAGCGGGAGAGCGTGAGCAGTTCTTC.

The rearrangement joins TRBV19 to TRBJ1-1; a possible D gene is TRBD1 (6 bases). V lost 6 bases and J 3 bases, leaving 17 bases between the germline ends. CDR1 is LNHDA and CDR2 is SQIVND in the germline V gene (reference sequence). The CDR3 contains 15 residues. The CDR3 DNA reads as TGTGCCAGTAGCCGACGTTATGCAGGGGACACTGAAGCTTTCTTT. Translating it yields CASSRRYAGDTEAFF. The whole variable domain, filled in from reference TRBV19 and TRBJ1-1, reads DGGITQSPKYLFRKEGQNVTLSCEQNLNHDAMYWYRQDPGQGLRLIYYSQIVNDFQKGDIAEGYSVSREKKESFPLTVTSAQKNPTAFYLCASSRRYAGDTEAFFGQGTRLTVV.

The chain has TRBV7-2 and TRBJ1-1; D may be TRBD1 (5 bases). Germline values: CDR1 SGHTA, CDR2 FQGNSA. V was clipped by 10 bases and J by 1 base, with 16 bases between them. CDR3 size: 14 residues. The CDR3 coding sequence is TGTGCCACAAAAAAGGGGTACGGGAACACTGAAGCTTTCTTT. Translated: CATKKGYGNTEAFF.

The CDR3 loop is CASSSRQADTQYF. The CDR3 coding sequence is TGTGCCAGCAGCTCCAGACAGGCAGATACGCAGTATTTT. The chain links TRBV5-4 to TRBJ2-3, with a tentative D call TRBD1 (6 bases). Germline values: CDR1 SGHNT, CDR2 YYREEE (reference sequence). Trimming cost V 3 bases and J 4 bases, with 9 bases left between them. The CDR3 has 13 amino acids.

The chain has TRBV30 and TRBJ2-7; D gene uncertain. Germline CDR1 reads GTSNPN; CDR2 reads SVGIG (reference sequence). V was shortened by 2 bases and J by 3 bases, with 5 bases between the two germline ends. CDR3 size: 11 residues. The CDR3 DNA reads TGTGCCTGGAGTTTCCGCTACGAGCAGTACTTC. Encoded protein: CAWSFRYEQYF. The full variable domain, rest sourced from reference TRBV30 and TRBJ2-7, is SQTIHQWPATLVQPVGSPLSLECTVEGTSNPNLYWYRQAAGRGLQLLFYSVGIGQISSEVPQNLSASRPQDRQFILSSKKLLLSDSGFYLCAWSFRYEQYFGPGTRLTVT.

This chain connects TRBV19 to TRBJ2-3; 10 bases are a match to TRBD1. V dropped 3 bases and J dropped 5; count of bases not matched to a gene: 5. The CDR3 runs 15 residues. Looked up from germline, CDR1 is LNHDA and CDR2 is SQIVND (reference sequence). DNA for the CDR3: TGTGCCAGTAGTATGGGGGACAGGGGTGGAGATACGCAGTATTTT. This translates into CASSMGDRGGDTQYF.

The chain couples TRBV2 to TRBJ2-5; weak D call: TRBD1 (5 bases). The germline CDR1 and CDR2 sequences are SNHLY and FYNNEI. The CDR3 contains 13 residues. V was cut by 6 bases and J by 2 bases, with 10 bases left in between. In nucleotides, the CDR3 is TGTGCCAGCAGAGAGAAGGGGCAAGAGACCCAGTACTTC. Encoded protein: CASREKGQETQYF.

The chain uses TRBV11-2 and TRBJ2-2; 7 bases map to TRBD1. This CDR3 contains 17 residues. V shed 5 bases, J shed 0 bases, and the junction held 9 bases outside the gene matches. Germline lookup yields CDR1 SGHAT and CDR2 FQNNGV. The CDR3 nucleotides read TGTGCCAGCAGCGGGGGTCCCCAGGGGGCGAACACCGGGGAGCTGTTTTTT. Translating it yields CASSGGPQGANTGELFF. Combining the CDR3 with reference TRBV11-2 and TRBJ2-2 gives the whole variable domain EAGVAQSPRYKIIEKRQSVAFWCNPISGHATLYWYQQILGQGPKLLIQFQNNGVVDDSQLPKDRFSAERLKGVDSTLKIQPAKLEDSAVYLCASSGGPQGANTGELFFGEGSRLTVL.

J is TRBJ1-6 and V is TRBV4-2; D is perhaps TRBD1 (6 bases). The V end lost 0 bases, the J end lost 11 bases, and 14 bases lay between the germline ends. The V gene's germline CDR1 is LGHNA and CDR2 YNFKEQ. The CDR3 runs 15 residues. CDR3 sequence reads: CASSQEWQGRTPLHF. Written as DNA, the CDR3 is TGTGCCAGCAGCCAAGAATGGCAGGGGCGGACACCCCTCCACTTT.

There are a few counts of this clone. This rearrangement joins TRBV5-1 to TRBJ1-1; 9 nucleotides match TRBD1. Trimming took 4 bases from V and 1 from J; bases not matched to a gene: 5. Germline CDR1 is SGHRS and CDR2 is YFSETQ. This CDR3 comprises 15 residues. The CDR3 region is CASSLSQGANTEAFF. CDR3 bases: TGCGCCAGCAGCCTATCACAGGGGGCGAACACTGAAGCTTTCTTT.

In its sample, this clone was seen many times. This chain connects TRBV7-9 to TRBJ2-1; 14 bases agree with TRBD2. The length of the CDR3 is 16 residues. CDR1 and CDR2 from the germline V gene are SEHNR and FQNEAQ (reference sequence). The junction had 6 bases not matched to a gene; V was cut back by 1 base and J by 10 bases. The CDR3 DNA reads as TGTGCCAGCAGCTTAGTGGGGACTAGCGGGAGAGACGAGCAGTTCTTC. Translated, it gives CASSLVGTSGRDEQFF.

The rearrangement joins TRBV7-2 to TRBJ1-5; D unclear. CDR1 is SGHTA, CDR2 FQGNSA, per germline. The length of the CDR3 is 13 residues. V dropped 10 bases and J dropped 4 bases, with 14 bases sitting between them. CDR3 sequence reads: CATQSGMNQPQHF. The CDR3 DNA reads as TGTGCCACCCAGTCGGGGATGAATCAGCCCCAGCATTTT.

The V call is TRBV6-5, the J call TRBJ2-7; D is ambiguous. The CDR3 is 13 residues long. Germline V gives CDR1 MNHEY, CDR2 SVGAGI. Trimming took off 0 bases at V and 6 bases at J, with 9 bases between the two ends. The CDR3 region is CASSYSHIGEQYF. The CDR3 DNA reads TGTGCCAGCAGTTACTCTCACATTGGCGAGCAGTACTTC.

The chain employs TRBV7-6 and TRBJ1-6; TRBD1 might be the D (5 bases). The V end lost 6 bases, the J end lost 9 bases, and 15 bases lay between the germline ends. The CDR3 contains 14 residues. Per germline, CDR1 SGHVS and CDR2 FNYEAQ. The CDR3 coding sequence is TGTGCCAGCAGTTCTGCCGGGGGTAGTTCACCCCTCCACTTT. Translation gives CASSSAGGSSPLHF.

The chain links TRBV6-6 to TRBJ2-2; 9 bases match TRBD1. CDR3 length equals 17 residues. V was clipped by 6 bases and J by 0 bases; unmatched bases: 8. The germline V gene has CDR1 MNHNY and CDR2 SVGAGI (reference sequence). CDR3 sequence reads: CASSRQGVKTNTGELFF. DNA of the CDR3: TGTGCCAGCAGCCGACAGGGGGTCAAAACGAACACCGGGGAGCTGTTTTTT.

V and J are TRBV18 and TRBJ1-1; D is unresolved. Germline V gene data show CDR1 as KGHSH and CDR2 as LQKENI. The CDR3 is made up of 13 amino acids. The germline V and J ends were trimmed by 7 bases and 6 bases, with 15 bases remaining between them. The CDR3 here is CASCSAVSSEAFF. CDR3 coding DNA: TGTGCCAGCTGCTCCGCGGTAAGCTCTGAAGCTTTCTTT.

The V call is TRBV4-2, the J call TRBJ1-1; 10 nucleotides agree with TRBD1. There are 13 residues in the CDR3. The junction had 3 bases not matched to a gene; V was cut back by 4 bases and J by 7 bases. CDR1 is LGHNA, CDR2 YNFKEQ, per germline. CDR3 DNA sequence: TGTGCCAGCAGCCTCAGGACAGGGGGTGAAGCTTTCTTT. Translating gives CASSLRTGGEAFF.

In this sample, this clone turned up once. The chain joins TRBV11-2 to TRBJ1-3, with D possibly matching TRBD1 (5 bases). V was clipped by 1 base and J by 0 bases, with 7 bases between them. CDR1 is SGHAT, CDR2 FQNNGV, per germline. The CDR3 sequence is 15 residues long. Written as DNA, the CDR3 is TGTGCCAGCAGCTTAGCCCAGGGCTCTGGAAACACCATATATTTT. Translating gives CASSLAQGSGNTIYF. The full variable domain, with the rest looked up from reference TRBV11-2 and TRBJ1-3, is EAGVAQSPRYKIIEKRQSVAFWCNPISGHATLYWYQQILGQGPKLLIQFQNNGVVDDSQLPKDRFSAERLKGVDSTLKIQPAKLEDSAVYLCASSLAQGSGNTIYFGEGSWLTVV.

This chain connects TRBV29-1 to TRBJ1-2; a possible D gene is TRBD1 (5 bases). This CDR3 spans 14 amino acids. Trimming took off 6 bases at V and 3 bases at J, with 17 bases between the two ends. Looked up from germline, CDR1 is SQVTM and CDR2 is ANQGSEA. The CDR3 is CSVPRKGLDYGYTF. CDR3 coding DNA: TGCAGCGTCCCCCGCAAGGGGCTCGACTATGGCTACACCTTC.

The rearrangement links TRBV5-8 to TRBJ1-2; D may be TRBD1 (5 bases). Deletions cut 3 bases from V and 4 bases from J, with 16 bases between. The CDR3 loop spans 15 amino acids. Germline V lookup: CDR1 SGHTS, CDR2 YDEGEE. The CDR3 protein is CASSSRNTGGYGYTF. In DNA form, the CDR3 reads TGTGCCAGCAGCTCGAGAAATACGGGGGGCTATGGCTACACCTTC.

The count of this clone is one. This rearrangement joins TRBV7-9 to TRBJ2-1, with 9 bases fitting TRBD2. The CDR3 loop spans 15 amino acids. V shed 5 bases, J shed 2 bases, and the junction held 4 bases outside the gene matches. Germline loops: CDR1 SEHNR, CDR2 FQNEAQ (reference sequence). DNA of the CDR3: TGTGCCAGCAGCCTTAGCGGGAGCACCTACAATGAGCAGTTCTTC. It specifies CASSLSGSTYNEQFF.

The chain joins TRBV3-1 (or the pseudogene TRBV3-2) to TRBJ1-1, with D uncertain. CDR1 is LGHDT and CDR2 is YNNKEL in the germline V gene (reference sequence). Trimming took off 3 bases at V and 7 bases at J, with 12 bases between the two ends. CDR3 length: 13 residues. The DNA of the CDR3 is TGTGCCAGCAGCCACATCAAGGGAGGTGAAGCTTTCTTT. Amino acids: CASSHIKGGEAFF.

The V gene is TRBV9, the J gene TRBJ2-3; 7 nucleotides line up with TRBD2. Germline trimming cut 4 bases from V and 1 base from J; bases unmatched to any gene: 9. There are 16 residues in the CDR3. CDR1 and CDR2 from the germline V gene are SGDLS and YYNGEE. The CDR3 DNA follows: TGTGCCAGCAGCCCCAAAGCGGGGTTGGGCACAGATACGCAGTATTTT. The encoded protein is CASSPKAGLGTDTQYF. Based on the CDR3 plus reference TRBV9 and TRBJ2-3, the full variable domain is DSGVTQTPKHLITATGQRVTLRCSPRSGDLSVYWYQQSLDQGLQFLIQYYNGEERAKGNILERFSAQQFPDLHSELNLSSLELGDSALYFCASSPKAGLGTDTQYFGPGTRLTVL.

V and J are TRBV29-1 and TRBJ1-1, with 8 bases that match TRBD1. CDR3 size: 14 residues. Germline trimming cut 6 bases from V and 1 base from J; bases unmatched to any gene: 7. Looked up from germline, CDR1 is SQVTM and CDR2 is ANQGSEA. CDR3 loop: CSVDRAGANTEAFF. CDR3 coding DNA: TGCAGCGTGGACAGGGCGGGAGCGAACACTGAAGCTTTCTTT.

The rearrangement uses TRBV9 and TRBJ1-2; 7 nucleotides line up with TRBD1. Looked up from germline, CDR1 is SGDLS and CDR2 is YYNGEE. The CDR3 sequence is 16 residues long. Germline trimming cut 6 bases from V and 0 bases from J; bases unmatched to any gene: 11. The CDR3 nucleotides are TGTGCCAGCAACCCAACCCCGGACAGGACTAACTATGGCTACACCTTC. As protein: CASNPTPDRTNYGYTF. Complete variable domain (other parts from reference TRBV9 and TRBJ1-2): DSGVTQTPKHLITATGQRVTLRCSPRSGDLSVYWYQQSLDQGLQFLIQYYNGEERAKGNILERFSAQQFPDLHSELNLSSLELGDSALYFCASNPTPDRTNYGYTFGSGTRLTVV.

This clone appeared a few times. V gene TRBV5-4 combines with J gene TRBJ1-1, with D maybe TRBD1 (5 bases). The CDR3 has 15 residues. CDR1 and CDR2 (germline): SGHNT, YYREEE (reference sequence). V was clipped by 2 bases and J by 1 base, with 12 bases between them. DNA for the CDR3: TGTGCCAGCAGCTTACGTCGAAGGGGGAACACTGAAGCTTTCTTT. It codes for CASSLRRRGNTEAFF.

This clone has more than one count but fewer than ten. The chain couples TRBV24-1 to TRBJ1-5; D is perhaps TRBD1 (5 bases). The CDR3 sequence is 16 residues long. V was shortened by 1 base and J by 2 bases, with 11 bases between the two germline ends. Germline CDR1 and CDR2: KGHDR and SFDVKD. CDR3 in amino acids: CATSDFSSGRNQPQHF. CDR3 DNA sequence: TGTGCCACCAGTGATTTCTCTTCAGGGCGCAATCAGCCCCAGCATTTT.

The chain links TRBV27 to TRBJ2-1, with 13 bases aligning to TRBD2. Trimming took 3 bases from V and 4 from J; bases not matched to a gene: 6. CDR1 is MNHEY, CDR2 SMNVEV, per germline (reference sequence). The CDR3 is made up of 17 amino acids. The CDR3 reads CASSFWTSGSGYNEQFF. The CDR3 DNA reads TGTGCCAGCAGTTTTTGGACTAGCGGGAGTGGGTACAATGAGCAGTTCTTC.